This T cell receptor (beta chain) was found in a study of control samples from healthy donors and cancer patients. Sequenced by immunoSEQ multiplex PCR; TCRdb stores in-frame clones only, minus some. The sample has approximately 110,000 clones, about four fifths seen once; the top ten hold around 13%. Germline values: CDR1 SGDLS, CDR2 YYNGEE. Trimming at V came to 3 bases and at J to 2 bases, leaving 7 bases not matched to a gene. The CDR3 has 17 amino acids. This clonotype was sampled from a woman between 50 and 59 years old in good health. The rearrangement uses TRBV9 and TRBJ1-5; TRBD1 matches at 11 bases. Sequencing input: blood. CDR3 DNA: TGTGCCAGCAGCGACGGGACAGGGGGAGGGGGCAATCAGCCCCAGCATTTT. Translating gives CASSDGTGGGGNQPQHF.